This passage covers 26 T cell receptor beta chains from one sample sequenced in a study of early T cells in non-severe SARS-CoV-2 infection. TCRdb reanalysed the 5' RACE reads using MiXCR and keeps one entry per CDR3 protein. The repertoire consists of about 77,000 distinct CDR3 sequences, with 8.5% to 10% occurring once and the leading ten covering nearly 5%. Sequencing used whole blood. These receptors came from an adult who was a healthcare worker with PCR-confirmed SARS-CoV-2 infection or an uninfected control (not recorded which).

This chain connects TRBV2 to TRBJ2-5; maybe TRBD1 (5 bases). Germline assignment: CDR1 SNHLY and CDR2 FYNNEI. The CDR3 is made up of 14 amino acids. V was cut by 6 bases and J by 3 bases, with 14 bases left in between. CDR3 amino acids: CASRLCDSKETQYF. The DNA of the CDR3 is TGTGCCAGCAGATTATGCGACAGCAAAGAGACCCAGTACTTC.

This clonotype was seen many times. The rearrangement joins TRBV12-3 or TRBV12-4 to TRBJ2-3; maybe TRBD1 (5 bases). The V end was cut by 3 bases, the J end by 0 bases, with 16 bases between. The CDR3 spans 17 residues. Written as DNA, the CDR3 is TGTGCCAGCAGTTTCTCCCGGCGGACAACTAGCACAGATACGCAGTATTTT. Protein sequence: CASSFSRRTTSTDTQYF.

This clonotype showed up just a few times. This chain joins TRBV27 and TRBJ2-2; a possible D gene is TRBD1 (5 bases). The V end lost 7 bases, the J end lost 0 bases, and 9 bases lay between the germline ends. CDR1 MNHEY and CDR2 SMNVEV come from the germline V gene (reference sequence). The CDR3 is made up of 14 amino acids. CDR3 protein: CASTRTPNTGELFF. The CDR3 DNA follows: TGTGCCAGCACGAGGACACCGAACACCGGGGAGCTGTTTTTT.

This clonotype was observed many times. This chain connects TRBV5-1 to TRBJ2-3; 10 bases match TRBD2. This CDR3 has 18 amino acids. Germline CDR1 is SGHRS and CDR2 is YFSETQ. The V and J ends lost 4 bases and 2 bases, in that order; junction bases with no gene match: 13. The CDR3 sequence: CASSPGLAGALITDTQYF. The CDR3 coding sequence is TGCGCCAGCAGCCCCGGGCTAGCGGGAGCCCTAATCACAGATACGCAGTATTTT. Together with reference TRBV5-1 and TRBJ2-3, the CDR3 gives the full variable domain: KAGVTQTPRYLIKTRGQQVTLSCSPISGHRSVSWYQQTPGQGLQFLFEYFSETQRNKGNFPGRFSGRQFSNSRSEMNVSTLELGDSALYLCASSPGLAGALITDTQYFGPGTRLTVL.

This clonotype has ten or more counts. CDR3 coding DNA: TGTGCCAGCAGGCGACAGGGGTTGGACACTGAAGCTTTCTTT. Its translation is CASRRQGLDTEAFF. The chain couples TRBV3-1 to TRBJ1-1, with 8 bases lining up with TRBD1. V lost 6 bases to trimming and J lost 3 bases; unmatched junction nucleotides: 6. The CDR3 length is 14 residues. The germline V gene has CDR1 LGHDT and CDR2 YNNKEL (reference sequence).

There are many counts of this clonotype. This rearrangement joins TRBV7-2 to TRBJ2-7, with 8 positions matching TRBD2. This CDR3 contains 17 residues. The V segment lost 1 base and the J segment 3 bases; nucleotides outside the gene matches: 11. Germline CDR1 and CDR2: SGHTA and FQGNSA. This chain's CDR3 is CASSLEGEREPLYEQYF. The CDR3 DNA is TGTGCCAGCAGCTTAGAAGGTGAGCGGGAGCCCCTCTACGAGCAGTACTTC.

The sample holds a few counts of this clonotype. The gene calls are TRBV18 and TRBJ2-5; D perhaps matches TRBD2 (5 bases). This CDR3 is 13 amino acids long. V was shortened by 3 bases and J by 5 bases, with 10 bases between the two germline ends. The germline CDR1 and CDR2 sequences are KGHSH and LQKENI. This CDR3 is CASSPGLAETQYF. CDR3 nucleotides: TGTGCCAGCTCACCTGGGCTAGCTGAGACCCAGTACTTC.

The table lists this clonotype with many counts. The V call is TRBV11-2, the J call TRBJ2-1; TRBD2 agrees at 11 bases. Germline V gene data show CDR1 as SGHAT and CDR2 as FQNNGV. The CDR3 loop spans 16 amino acids. Unmatched junction bases numbered 11, after V lost 5 bases and J lost 8 bases. The CDR3 loop is CASSRLTSGTIDEQFF. In DNA, the CDR3 is TGTGCCAGCAGCCGCCTGACTAGCGGGACAATCGATGAGCAGTTCTTC.

The V and J genes are TRBV20-1 and TRBJ2-7; no clear D gene. Per the germline V gene, CDR1 is DFQATT and CDR2 is SNEGSKA (reference sequence). V was pared by 6 bases and J by 3 bases, with 24 bases between. This CDR3 region has 16 residues. This CDR3 is CSATTTGFAIRYEQYF. DNA of the CDR3: TGCAGTGCCACGACGACGGGCTTCGCTATACGCTACGAGCAGTACTTC.

There are a few counts of this clonotype. J is TRBJ2-7 and V is TRBV3-1; TRBD2 matches at 7 bases. CDR1 and CDR2 from the germline V gene are LGHDT and YNNKEL (reference sequence). The CDR3 extends over 14 amino acids. V shed 0 bases, J shed 6 bases, and the junction held 5 bases outside the gene matches. The CDR3, as DNA: TGTGCCAGCAGCCAAGATGGGAGGGTCGGCGAGCAGTACTTC. Amino acid sequence: CASSQDGRVGEQYF.

This clonotype was recorded a few times. The chain carries TRBV5-1 and TRBJ2-5, with a weak D call TRBD1 (6 bases). Germline lookup yields CDR1 SGHRS and CDR2 YFSETQ. The V and J ends lost 1 base and 5 bases respectively, with 18 bases between them. The CDR3 is made up of 16 amino acids. Here the CDR3 reads CASSLIGQGQLETQYF. CDR3 DNA sequence: TGCGCCAGCAGCTTGATAGGGCAGGGGCAGCTTGAGACCCAGTACTTC.

This clonotype was counted between two and nine times. The gene calls are TRBV24-1 and TRBJ2-3; no definite D call. There are 14 residues in the CDR3. V was cut by 6 bases and J by 0 bases, with 9 bases left in between. Germline V gene lookup returns CDR1 KGHDR and CDR2 SFDVKD. CDR3 protein: CATSPASSTDTQYF. In DNA, the CDR3 is TGTGCCACCAGTCCAGCTTCTAGCACAGATACGCAGTATTTT.

This clonotype was detected many times. The chain uses TRBV20-1 and TRBJ2-3; 10 bases fit TRBD2. V trimming: 2 bases; J trimming: 3 bases; junction bases outside the gene matches: 5. This CDR3 has 15 residues. Germline V gives CDR1 DFQATT, CDR2 SNEGSKA (reference sequence). DNA of the CDR3: TGCAGTGCTAGACTGCCTAGCGGGAGAACAGATACGCAGTATTTT. Encoded protein: CSARLPSGRTDTQYF.

The chain carries TRBV10-2 and TRBJ2-1; the match to TRBD2 covers 14 bases. Per the germline V gene, CDR1 is WSHSY and CDR2 is SAAADI. CDR3 length: 15 amino acids. J was trimmed by 8 bases and V by 6 bases; bases with no gene match: 6. CDR3 nucleotide sequence: TGCGCCAGCAGGGGGACTAGCGGGAGAATCCATGAGCAGTTCTTC. Translation: CASRGTSGRIHEQFF.

This clonotype has just a few counts. V gene TRBV3-1 combines with J gene TRBJ2-3, with D perhaps TRBD2 (5 bases). This CDR3 is built from 11 residues. The germline V gene has CDR1 LGHDT and CDR2 YNNKEL (reference sequence). Trimming pared 6 bases from V and 4 bases from J, leaving 5 bases between. In nucleotides, the CDR3 is TGTGCCAGCAGACTAGCAGATACGCAGTATTTT. Amino acids: CASRLADTQYF.

This clonotype was counted a few times. This chain connects TRBV9 to TRBJ2-1; 8 positions match TRBD2. CDR3 size: 14 residues. CDR1 is SGDLS, CDR2 YYNGEE, per germline. V gave up 3 bases and J gave up 12 bases; unmatched junction bases: 11. CDR3: CASSGSTLAGRQFF. In DNA, the CDR3 is TGTGCCAGCAGCGGTTCAACGTTAGCGGGACGGCAGTTCTTC.

The chain links TRBV12-5 to TRBJ1-4; maybe TRBD1 (5 bases). CDR1 and CDR2 from the germline V gene are LGHNT and FRNRAP. This CDR3 is 13 amino acids long. Trimming pared 7 bases from V and 8 bases from J, leaving 14 bases between. The CDR3 nucleotides read TGTGCTAGTGTGGTCCTTGAGGGGGAAAAACTGTTTTTT. It encodes CASVVLEGEKLFF.

This clonotype was counted a few times. The rearrangement uses TRBV29-1 and TRBJ2-1, with 8 nucleotides matching TRBD2. J gave up 8 bases and V 8 bases, and 11 bases lay outside the gene matches. The CDR3 has 13 amino acids. CDR1 is SQVTM, CDR2 ANQGSEA, per germline. The CDR3 loop is CSLGTSYLDEQFF. In DNA, the CDR3 is TGCAGCTTAGGGACTAGTTATCTGGATGAGCAGTTCTTC.

The V and J genes are TRBV3-1 and TRBJ2-1, with D possibly TRBD2 on 6 matching bases. Germline V lookup: CDR1 LGHDT, CDR2 YNNKEL (reference sequence). The CDR3 covers 16 residues. The ends were cut back, 3 bases at V and 0 bases at J, with 12 bases in the middle. CDR3 nucleotide sequence: TGTGCCAGCAGCCAGGGACTGGAGAGCTCCTACAATGAGCAGTTCTTC. It encodes CASSQGLESSYNEQFF.

The table lists this clonotype with many counts. The chain couples TRBV27 to TRBJ2-7, with D tentatively TRBD2 (5 bases). CDR3 size: 15 residues. Per the germline V gene, CDR1 is MNHEY and CDR2 is SMNVEV (reference sequence). Trimming pared 2 bases from V and 0 bases from J, leaving 11 bases between. Written as DNA, the CDR3 is TGTGCCAGCAGTTTAGAGGGAGCGCTCTCCTACGAGCAGTACTTC. Protein sequence: CASSLEGALSYEQYF.

The chain recombines TRBV5-4 with TRBJ2-1, with D perhaps matching TRBD2 (7 bases). The length of the CDR3 is 13 residues. Per the germline V gene, CDR1 is SGHNT and CDR2 is YYREEE (reference sequence). V shed 4 bases and J shed 6 bases, with 11 bases lying between them. This CDR3 reads CASSDGGRNEQFF. The CDR3 DNA reads TGTGCCAGCAGCGACGGGGGGCGCAATGAGCAGTTCTTC.

This clonotype has at least ten counts. This chain uses TRBV3-1 with TRBJ2-7; a possible D gene is TRBD2 (5 bases). V was shortened by 4 bases and J by 2 bases, with 9 bases between the two germline ends. The CDR3 length is 13 residues. The germline gives CDR1 LGHDT, CDR2 YNNKEL (reference sequence). The DNA for the CDR3 is TGTGCCAGCAGCCCTAGCCACCCCTACGAGCAGTACTTC. Translated: CASSPSHPYEQYF.

This clonotype came up many times. A junction end diverges from the germline sequence, so it may reflect a read error. This chain links TRBV7-2 with TRBJ2-7, with D perhaps TRBD2 (5 bases). This CDR3 has 14 amino acids. Germline V gene sequence: CDR1 SGHTA, CDR2 FQGNSA. CDR3 loop: CASSFAADSHEQYF. In nucleotides, the CDR3 is TGTGCCAGCAGCTTTGCCGCGGACTCCCACGAGCAGTACTTC.

A note on this clonotype: At one of its ends the junction is not consistent with the germline gene, which may arise from a read error. This chain connects TRBV4-1 to TRBJ2-7; maybe TRBD1 (6 bases). The CDR3 covers 12 residues. Germline assignment: CDR1 MGHRA and CDR2 YSYEKL. CDR3 sequence (DNA): TGCGCCAGTAGCCAAGAGGGGGACGAGCAGTACTTC. Translation gives CASSQEGDEQYF.

This clonotype was observed many times. The rearrangement links TRBV14 to TRBJ2-3; D not resolved. Looked up from germline, CDR1 is SGHDN and CDR2 is FVKESK. The CDR3 covers 16 residues. The V end was cut by 1 base, the J end by 0 bases, with 11 bases between. The CDR3 DNA is TGTGCCAGCAGCCAAGGGTGGGCGTTTAGCACAGATACGCAGTATTTT. It specifies CASSQGWAFSTDTQYF.

This clonotype was found many times. The rearrangement links TRBV2 to TRBJ2-3; TRBD2 aligns across 7 bases. Germline V gene lookup returns CDR1 SNHLY and CDR2 FYNNEI. The CDR3 consists of 15 residues. With 3 bases clipped from V and 2 bases from J, the junction kept 5 bases outside the gene matches. The CDR3 DNA reads TGTGCCAGCAGTGAGACCCTAGCGGTCACAGATACGCAGTATTTT. It codes for CASSETLAVTDTQYF. Full variable domain (rest looked up from reference TRBV2 and TRBJ2-3): EPEVTQTPSHQVTQMGQEVILRCVPISNHLYFYWYRQILGQKVEFLVSFYNNEISEKSEIFDDQFSVERPDGSNFTLKIRSTKLEDSAMYFCASSETLAVTDTQYFGPGTRLTVL.